This T cell receptor beta chain was sequenced for a study of shared clonotypes between healthy human individuals. The CDR3 sequence is 16 residues long. CDR1 is SGHTA, CDR2 FQGNSA, per germline. The J segment lost 5 bases and the V segment lost 2 bases, leaving 9 bases of the junction unmatched. Here immunoSEQ multiplex PCR was the method, and the copy in TCRdb shows in-frame clones only, minus some. The table lists around 940,000 clones, 76% of them singletons. The gene calls are TRBV7-2 and TRBJ2-1; 7 bases align to TRBD2. The receptor's source is a man younger than 30 in good health. Sequenced sample: memory CD4+ T cells sorted from blood. As to subset: CD45RA-negative fraction. CDR3 residues: CASSLLGRAAHNEQFF. Written as DNA, the CDR3 is TGTGCCAGCAGCTTATTGGGGAGGGCCGCCCACAATGAGCAGTTCTTC.